The next 20 T cell receptor beta chains were all read from a single sample in a study of T cell responses to AZD1222 COVID-19 vaccine. Clones were read by immunoSEQ multiplex PCR, and TCRdb kept only the in-frame ones, dropping some. The sample holds 130,000 to 150,000 clones, about 91% seen once. Sequenced here: peripheral blood, sampled on day 0 of AZD1222 vaccination. The source of these receptors is an adult in good health.

V is TRBV10-3 and J is TRBJ2-1; possible D gene TRBD1, 5 bases. The CDR3 has 15 amino acids. CDR1 ENHRY and CDR2 SYGVKD come from the germline V gene. Trimming removed 0 bases from V and 13 bases from J, with 19 bases in between. CDR3 region: CAISESASRQFRQFF. The CDR3 nucleotides read TGTGCCATCAGTGAGTCTGCCTCTAGACAGTTCCGACAGTTCTTC.

The chain employs TRBV5-1 and TRBJ2-3, with D possibly TRBD1 on 6 matching bases. The V gene lost 5 bases and the J gene lost 0 bases, with 10 bases spanning the gap. Per the germline V gene, CDR1 is SGHRS and CDR2 is YFSETQ. The CDR3 length is 14 residues. The CDR3 protein is CASSGGLSTDTQYF. For the CDR3, the DNA is TGCGCCAGCAGTGGGGGCCTAAGCACAGATACGCAGTATTTT. The full variable domain, in which reference TRBV5-1 and TRBJ2-3 provide the parts outside the CDR3, is KAGVTQTPRYLIKTRGQQVTLSCSPISGHRSVSWYQQTPGQGLQFLFEYFSETQRNKGNFPGRFSGRQFSNSRSEMNVSTLELGDSALYLCASSGGLSTDTQYFGPGTRLTVL.

The chain carries TRBV18 and TRBJ2-7; D gene unclear. The ends were cut back, 2 bases at V and 1 base at J, with 9 bases in the middle. This CDR3 is built from 14 residues. Germline V gives CDR1 KGHSH, CDR2 LQKENI. The DNA for the CDR3 is TGTGCCAGCTCACCAGGGTATGAATCCTACGAGCAGTACTTC. Its translation: CASSPGYESYEQYF.

This chain links TRBV11-2 with TRBJ2-2, with TRBD1 matching over 7 bases. The CDR3 runs 15 residues. Unmatched junction bases numbered 5, after V lost 3 bases and J lost 4 bases. From germline, CDR1 is SGHAT and CDR2 FQNNGV. The CDR3 DNA sequence: TGTGCCAGCAGCTTCCGACAGGGACCCACCGGGGAGCTGTTTTTT. Translating gives CASSFRQGPTGELFF.

V gene TRBV6-5 combines with J gene TRBJ1-1, with D perhaps matching TRBD1 (6 bases). The V end lost 10 bases, the J end lost 1 base, and 10 bases lay between the germline ends. The CDR3 runs 12 residues. Germline V lookup: CDR1 MNHEY, CDR2 SVGAGI. This CDR3 reads CAIPGQNTEAFF. Here the CDR3 DNA reads TGTGCCATTCCGGGACAGAACACTGAAGCTTTCTTT.

V is TRBV6-5 and J is TRBJ2-7; TRBD1 matches at 9 bases. Germline-derived CDR1 and CDR2 are MNHEY and SVGAGI. After removal of 2 bases from V and 4 bases from J, the junction contained 3 bases not matched to a gene. The CDR3 consists of 14 residues. For the CDR3, the DNA is TGTGCCAGCAGTTACGGACAGGGGCCTTACGAGCAGTACTTC. This translates into CASSYGQGPYEQYF.

This chain joins TRBV5-1 and TRBJ1-1; unclear D gene. Deletions cut 1 base from V and 1 base from J, with 8 bases between. Germline assignment: CDR1 SGHRS and CDR2 YFSETQ. CDR3 length: 14 amino acids. Here the CDR3 reads CASSLPEANTEAFF. In DNA, the CDR3 is TGCGCCAGCAGCTTGCCGGAGGCGAACACTGAAGCTTTCTTT. The whole variable domain, remainder taken from reference TRBV5-1 and TRBJ1-1, is KAGVTQTPRYLIKTRGQQVTLSCSPISGHRSVSWYQQTPGQGLQFLFEYFSETQRNKGNFPGRFSGRQFSNSRSEMNVSTLELGDSALYLCASSLPEANTEAFFGQGTRLTVV.

The J gene is TRBJ1-2, the V gene TRBV15; the D gene is possibly TRBD1 (5 bases). The CDR3 covers 15 residues. V was cut by 1 base and J by 4 bases, with 13 bases left in between. CDR1 is LNHNV and CDR2 is YYDKDF in the germline V gene (reference sequence). DNA for the CDR3: TGTGCCACCAGCAGAGTGGTTCGGGACCTCTATGGCTACACCTTC. Amino acid sequence: CATSRVVRDLYGYTF.

This clone appeared a single time. The chain employs TRBV3-1 (or the pseudogene TRBV3-2) and TRBJ2-3; 15 nucleotides match TRBD2. The CDR3 has 15 residues. The V and J ends lost 8 bases and 8 bases, in that order; junction bases with no gene match: 8. Germline CDR1 is LGHDT and CDR2 is YNNKEL (reference sequence). CDR3 amino acids: CASEWTSGGASTQYF. The CDR3 DNA follows: TGTGCCAGCGAGTGGACTAGCGGGGGGGCAAGTACGCAGTATTTT.

V usage is TRBV20-1 and J usage is TRBJ2-6; D could derive from TRBD1 or TRBD2 (7 bases each). The CDR3 totals 18 residues. V gave up 6 bases and J gave up 2 bases, with 23 bases separating them. Per germline, CDR1 DFQATT and CDR2 SNEGSKA (reference sequence). The CDR3 spells CSASPRQGAGPGANVLTF. As DNA, the CDR3 is TGCAGTGCCAGTCCCCGACAGGGAGCGGGGCCTGGGGCCAACGTCCTGACTTTC.

The sample holds one count of this clone. The V and J genes are TRBV15 and TRBJ2-2; TRBD2 is a possible D gene (7 bases). The CDR3 spans 14 residues. Germline V gene lookup returns CDR1 LNHNV and CDR2 YYDKDF (reference sequence). V dropped 8 bases and J dropped 2 bases, with 12 bases sitting between them. The CDR3 loop reads CATGGGGNTGELFF. The CDR3 DNA sequence: TGTGCCACCGGAGGGGGGGGAAACACCGGGGAGCTGTTTTTT. The full variable domain, rest sourced from reference TRBV15 and TRBJ2-2, is DAMVIQNPRYQVTQFGKPVTLSCSQTLNHNVMYWYQQKSSQAPKLLFHYYDKDFNNEADTPDNFQSRRPNTSFCFLDIRSPGLGDTAMYLCATGGGGNTGELFFGEGSRLTVL.

This clone was picked up a small number of times. The chain carries TRBV6-4 and TRBJ2-3; TRBD2 matches at 9 bases. CDR3 length: 15 amino acids. After removal of 4 bases from V and 0 bases from J, the junction contained 2 bases not matched to a gene. The germline V gene has CDR1 MRHNA and CDR2 SNTAGT. The CDR3 DNA sequence: TGTGCCAGCAGTGGACTAGCGGCGAGCACAGATACGCAGTATTTT. This translates into CASSGLAASTDTQYF.

The chain uses TRBV7-2 and TRBJ1-1, with TRBD1 matching over 7 bases. This CDR3 spans 15 amino acids. Losses at the gene ends were 2 bases for V and 0 bases for J; bases not matched to a gene: 3. Looked up from germline, CDR1 is SGHTA and CDR2 is FQGNSA. CDR3 region: CASSLTGDLNTEAFF. The CDR3 DNA is TGTGCCAGCAGCTTAACAGGGGATTTGAACACTGAAGCTTTCTTT.

This clone was detected once. The gene calls are TRBV6-2 or TRBV6-3 and TRBJ1-1; D gene unclear. V lost 5 bases and J 11 bases, leaving 15 bases between the germline ends. Germline-derived CDR1 and CDR2 are MNHEY and SVGEGT. This CDR3 spans 12 amino acids. The CDR3 DNA is TGTGCCAGCAGTACGACACCCACCGAGGCTTTCTTT. It yields the protein CASSTTPTEAFF.

V is TRBV7-9 and J is TRBJ1-3; D may be TRBD1 (5 bases). V gave up 3 bases and J gave up 3 bases, with 9 bases separating them. The V gene's germline CDR1 is SEHNR and CDR2 FQNEAQ (reference sequence). The CDR3 runs to 14 residues. The DNA for the CDR3 is TGTGCCAGCAGCTTCGAAGGGGATGGAAACACCATATATTTT. It specifies CASSFEGDGNTIYF.

The chain links TRBV7-9 to TRBJ2-3, with a weak D call TRBD1 (6 bases). CDR1 is SEHNR and CDR2 is FQNEAQ in the germline V gene (reference sequence). The CDR3 sequence is 16 residues long. V was cut by 6 bases and J by 3 bases, with 19 bases left in between. The CDR3 DNA reads TGTGCCAGCAGTTCCACCAGGGGTGTTTTTACAGATACGCAGTATTTT. Residues: CASSSTRGVFTDTQYF.

This chain links TRBV9 with TRBJ1-2; D unresolved. CDR1 is SGDLS and CDR2 is YYNGEE in the germline V gene. This CDR3 contains 15 residues. V was shortened by 0 bases and J by 2 bases, with 11 bases between the two germline ends. In DNA form, the CDR3 reads TGTGCCAGCAGCGTAGGGATAGGGTCAAACTATGGCTACACCTTC. Its protein product is CASSVGIGSNYGYTF.

The J gene is TRBJ2-7, the V gene TRBV10-1, with 7 nucleotides matching TRBD2. The CDR3 is 14 residues long. The V segment lost 6 bases and the J segment 6 bases; nucleotides outside the gene matches: 11. Germline V lookup: CDR1 WNHNN, CDR2 SYGVQD (reference sequence). CDR3 sequence: CASSASGGNGEQYF. CDR3 DNA: TGCGCCAGCAGCGCCTCCGGGGGGAACGGCGAGCAGTACTTC.

The CDR3 here is CASSLGRGWAGQDPTDTQYF. DNA of the CDR3: TGCGCCAGCAGCTTGGGACGAGGATGGGCAGGGCAAGACCCCACAGATACGCAGTATTTT. The chain links TRBV5-1 to TRBJ2-3; tentative D call: TRBD1 (5 bases). The CDR3 spans 20 residues. The germline V and J ends were trimmed by 0 bases and 2 bases, with 25 bases remaining between them. CDR1 is SGHRS, CDR2 YFSETQ, per germline. Supplemented by reference TRBV5-1 and TRBJ2-3, the full variable domain reads KAGVTQTPRYLIKTRGQQVTLSCSPISGHRSVSWYQQTPGQGLQFLFEYFSETQRNKGNFPGRFSGRQFSNSRSEMNVSTLELGDSALYLCASSLGRGWAGQDPTDTQYFGPGTRLTVL.

This clone appeared a few times. CDR3 nucleotides: TGTGCCAGCAGCTTTTGGGGCGTCGGCTCAGATAATTCACCCCTCCACTTT. Its translation is CASSFWGVGSDNSPLHF. This chain links TRBV5-4 with TRBJ1-6; possibly TRBD1 for D (5 bases). V was cut by 2 bases and J by 5 bases, with 17 bases left in between. CDR1 is SGHNT, CDR2 YYREEE, per germline (reference sequence). The CDR3 runs to 17 residues.